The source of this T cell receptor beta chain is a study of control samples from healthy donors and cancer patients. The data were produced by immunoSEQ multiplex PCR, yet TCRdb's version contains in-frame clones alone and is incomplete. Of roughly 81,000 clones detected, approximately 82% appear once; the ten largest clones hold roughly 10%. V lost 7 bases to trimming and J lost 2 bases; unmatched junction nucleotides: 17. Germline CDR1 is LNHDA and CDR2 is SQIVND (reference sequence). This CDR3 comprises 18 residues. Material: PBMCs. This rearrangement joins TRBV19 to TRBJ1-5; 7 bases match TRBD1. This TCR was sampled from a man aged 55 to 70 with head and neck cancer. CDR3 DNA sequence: TGTGCCAGTACCGACGTCCCGGGACAGAGGACTGGCAATCAGCCCCAGCATTTT. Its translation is CASTDVPGQRTGNQPQHF.